This T cell receptor beta chain was identified during a study of control samples from healthy donors and cancer patients. Germline values: CDR1 MNHNY, CDR2 SVGAGI (reference sequence). The CDR3 sequence is 16 residues long. V lost 6 bases to trimming and J lost 8 bases, with 22 bases between them. The method was immunoSEQ multiplex PCR; TCRdb's version includes in-frame clones alone and lacks a portion of them. Among more than 95,000 clones listed, 70% to 90% were seen once. This TCR came from a man aged 60 to 75 in good health. The V gene is TRBV6-6, the J gene TRBJ1-4, with a tentative D call TRBD1 (6 bases). The source material was blood. The CDR3: CASSSRSGDGGEKLFF. CDR3 nucleotides: TGTGCCAGCAGCTCTCGTTCAGGGGATGGGGGGGAAAAACTGTTTTTT.